Here is one TCR beta chain with its context. No antigen is known for it. Measured with immunoSEQ multiplex PCR; TCRdb has only the in-frame clones, and not every one. The sample holds about 20,000 clones, approximately 72% seen once. This specimen comes from a study of cytotoxic CD8 clonotypes in ibrutinib-treated CLL. Study-level background: Responses: approximately 24 partial, 2 complete; after median approximately 68 months, around 14 stayed remitted, roughly 12 progressed.

V shed 1 base and J shed 2 bases, with 15 bases lying between them. CDR1 and CDR2 (germline): GTSNPN, SVGIG (reference sequence). The CDR3 loop spans 15 amino acids. General study results and limits: The study found clonality rose at ibrutinib response, then fell toward baseline at progression.

V is TRBV30 and J is TRBJ2-7, with D possibly TRBD2 on 6 matching bases. The source of this sequence is a human donor with chronic lymphocytic leukemia. Sequenced material: PBMCs, taken before ibrutinib treatment. Here the CDR3 reads CAWSAGPGLAYEQYF. The CDR3 bases are TGTGCCTGGAGTGCCGGACCGGGACTGGCCTACGAGCAGTACTTC. The complete variable domain, with remaining parts taken from reference TRBV30 and TRBJ2-7, reads SQTIHQWPATLVQPVGSPLSLECTVEGTSNPNLYWYRQAAGRGLQLLFYSVGIGQISSEVPQNLSASRPQDRQFILSSKKLLLSDSGFYLCAWSAGPGLAYEQYFGPGTRLTVT.